The present entry profiles one TCR beta chain with its context. Its target antigen remains unknown. One base away there is no much larger clone; base qualities are not given. TCRbeta CDR3 regions were amplified from genomic DNA by means of the immunoSEQ Assay, a bias-controlled multiplex PCR. The source study handled its data this way. Within the assay, amplification of reference gene primers was used to estimate how many nucleated cells each sample contained. Sequence reads were collapsed and filtered to measure the absolute abundance of every unique TCRbeta CDR3 rearrangement. Productive Simpson clonality was computed per sample as the square root of Simpson's diversity index over productive rearrangements. As stored in TCRdb, this immuneACCESS dataset retains in-frame rearrangements with V and J assigned. A fraction of the clones does not appear; measured against another copy, unresolved V genes explain less than half of the discrepancy, and the remainder lacks a known reason. The D gene and trimming were derived from the DNA, and the V and J assignments and clone size from that table. The sample yields under 300,000 clones; 89% were counted once. Jointly, the top ten make up 0.94% of the sample.

This record belongs to a study of blood T cell repertoires in COVID-19 (TCRdb year 2020). For the wider study: Samples covering the acute and convalescent phases of COVID-19 were provided by collaborators in the United States, Italy and Spain. The material from the prospective study consisted of cDNA or gDNA derived from T cells, B-cell-depleted T cells, or PBMCs. Subjects who had been exposed to COVID-19, were actively infected with it, or had recovered from it provided the deeply sampled blood TCRbeta repertoires that made up the dataset. The repertoires were released in a freely available public database meant as a resource for research on the immune response to SARS-CoV-2. Samples came from the ongoing ImmuneRACE study (first 160 participants) plus 1,254 subjects from 6 global collaborators. The sample metadata nearly always contained a de-identified subject ID, COVID-19 status, age in years and sex. Where HLA class I and class II types were available, the types were taken from metadata supplied by the sample provider, not from assay-based typing.

The paper as a whole reports these results and caveats: The amount of clinical and demographic metadata varied by source and participant and was provided uncurated.

Samples from volunteer blood donors who had recovered from COVID-19 were contributed by a second Seattle source. Collaborating institutions collected whole blood in K2EDTA tubes following their own protocols. For TCRbeta analysis, collaborators shipped samples as frozen whole blood, isolated PBMCs, or DNA extracted from either of those sample types. The sample taken for sequencing was peripheral blood. This TCR was sampled from a woman aged 40 to 50 who had recovered from COVID-19.

The CDR3 sequence is CASGGLNSYEQYF. The DNA is TGTGCCAGCGGCGGACTTAACTCCTACGAGCAGTACTTC. The sequence joins TRBV5-8 to TRBJ2-7; TRBD2 might be the D gene, on 5 matching bases. Trimming takes 7 bases from V and 0 bases from J, and the germline ends sit 11 bases apart. CDR1 and CDR2 were assigned from the germline V gene as SGHTS and YDEGEE. The CDR3 measures 13 amino acids from cysteine to phenylalanine. Only CDR3 DNA remains: 39 bases, in frame from the first base.